This TCR beta chain was retrieved from a study of Graves' ophthalmopathy and Graves' hyperthyroidism. Overall study: Researchers obtained peripheral blood at initial diagnosis, before any treatment had begun.

RNA served as the template for amplifying TCR beta CDR3 regions. First-round RT-PCR used HTBI primers; second-round multiplex PCR followed. TCRdb passed the multiplex PCR reads through MiXCR, listing each CDR3 protein once. The sample shows about 200,000 distinct CDR3 sequences, just under 30% of them seen only once. This clonotype turned up a few times. PBMCs were obtained from 8.5 to 10 ml of fresh peripheral blood. Germline V gene data show CDR1 as MDHEN and CDR2 as SYDVKM. The CDR3 runs to 13 residues. V was trimmed by 7 bases and J by 8 bases, leaving 17 bases between them. The sequence was collected from a man aged 50 or older with Graves' ophthalmopathy. Sequenced: peripheral blood. The rearrangement joins TRBV28 to TRBJ1-1; D remains ambiguous. CDR3 nucleotides: TGTGCCAGCACCTACCCCCAGTCTGGGGAAGCTTTCTTT. Translating gives CASTYPQSGEAFF.